The table lists the clone carrying this T cell receptor (beta chain) with a few counts. What it recognizes is unknown. Other nucleotide sequences from this sample produce the same CDR3. This specimen comes from a study of OX40 agonist ivuxolimab in advanced cancers. As for the study in general: Males comprised 82.7% of the group, whose mean age was about 62 years (range roughly 20 to 85). Enrollees could have had prior anti-PD-1, anti-PD-L1 or anti-CTLA-4 therapy, which 30% to 50% had received. Points from the study as a whole: At doses 0.1 to 3.0 mg/kg, CD4+ and CD8+ clones expanded.

The assay was immunoSEQ multiplex PCR, and TCRdb's table has in-frame clones only and misses some. The data contain 98,000 or so clones, roughly 80% of them singletons. The CDR3 spans 14 residues. Germline assignment: CDR1 LNHNV and CDR2 YYDKDF (reference sequence). The ends were cut back, 3 bases at V and 2 bases at J, with 5 bases in the middle. Sequenced here: CD4+ or CD8+ T cells sorted from blood, sampled in a trial of the OX40 agonist ivuxolimab. This clonotype originated in an adult with an advanced solid tumor such as melanoma, head and neck, liver or kidney cancer. V and J are TRBV15 and TRBJ2-6, with D unresolved. The CDR3 region is CATSSPPGANVLTF. For the CDR3, the DNA is TGTGCCACCAGCAGCCCACCTGGGGCCAACGTCCTGACTTTC.